This T cell receptor beta chain was retrieved from a study of early T cells in non-severe SARS-CoV-2 infection. Study-wide context: Sequenced bulk RNA came from whole blood that was unsorted, and chains were unpaired.

Tagging with unique molecular identifiers was applied to individual cDNA molecules. Using its own MiXCR run on the 5' RACE reads, TCRdb lists one record per CDR3 protein. In the table there are about 35,000 distinct CDR3 sequences, 5.5% to 6.5% of which are singletons. Ten or more counts support this clonotype. This TCR derives from an adult who was a healthcare worker with PCR-confirmed SARS-CoV-2 infection or an uninfected control (not recorded which). Sequencing was performed on whole blood.

The chain's CDR3 is CASSASGGNQPQHF. For the CDR3, the DNA is TGTGCCAGCAGCGCGTCAGGGGGCAATCAGCCCCAGCATTTT. The rearrangement uses TRBV12-3 or TRBV12-4 and TRBJ1-5; weak D call: TRBD1 (6 bases). CDR3 size: 14 residues. V was shortened by 6 bases and J by 2 bases, with 11 bases between the two germline ends.